The source of this TCR beta chain is a study of metastatic and nonmetastatic thyroid tumors. In the study overall: Comparative analysis of repertoires was undertaken across blood and tumor or nodule tissue obtained from malignant and benign thyroid patients. General observations from the study: Benign nodules were reported to have significantly lower TCR beta diversity than malignant thyroid tumors, in blood and tumor.

How the authors handled the data: To classify distant metastasis in papillary thyroid cancer, a model was built from CDR3 differences across clinicopathological groups. MiXCR re-clonotyped the PCR reads for TCRdb. TCRdb, not the original authors, processed these V and J calls. The sample shows about 21,000 clones, roughly 28% of them seen only once. No patient had received any treatment before thyroid surgery. By sample fraction, this clone is large. What it binds is not known. Germline CDR1 reads MNHNS; CDR2 reads SASEGT. V lost 4 bases to trimming and J lost 7 bases, with 17 bases between them. CDR3 length equals 16 residues.

This sequence joins TRBV6-1 and TRBJ1-6; D gene unclear. The material sequenced was tumor tissue. The receptor was derived from a male donor with papillary thyroid cancer or a benign thyroid nodule (not recorded which). Some clones in this sample may be carry-over from other donors' samples. As DNA, the CDR3 is TGTGCCAGCAGTGCTCTAGACATACGGAGGAATTCACCCCTCCACTTT. This codes for CASSALDIRRNSPLHF.